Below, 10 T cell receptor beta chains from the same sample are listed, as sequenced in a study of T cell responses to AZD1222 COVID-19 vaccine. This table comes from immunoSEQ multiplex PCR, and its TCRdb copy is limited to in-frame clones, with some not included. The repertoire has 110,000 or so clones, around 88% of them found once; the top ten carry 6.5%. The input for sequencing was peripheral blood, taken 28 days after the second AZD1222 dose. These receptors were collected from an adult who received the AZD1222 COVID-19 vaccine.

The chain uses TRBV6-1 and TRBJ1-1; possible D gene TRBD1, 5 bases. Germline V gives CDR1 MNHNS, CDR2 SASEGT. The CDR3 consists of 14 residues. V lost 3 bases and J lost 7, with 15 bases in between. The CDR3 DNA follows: TGTGCCAGCAGTGACCCCTTTCTTGGGGGTGAAGCTTTCTTT. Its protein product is CASSDPFLGGEAFF.

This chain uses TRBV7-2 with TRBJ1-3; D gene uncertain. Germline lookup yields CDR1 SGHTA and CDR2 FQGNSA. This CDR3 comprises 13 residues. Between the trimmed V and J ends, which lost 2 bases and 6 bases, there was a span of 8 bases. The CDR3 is CASSLILENTIYF. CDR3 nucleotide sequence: TGTGCCAGCAGCTTAATACTTGAAAACACCATATATTTT.

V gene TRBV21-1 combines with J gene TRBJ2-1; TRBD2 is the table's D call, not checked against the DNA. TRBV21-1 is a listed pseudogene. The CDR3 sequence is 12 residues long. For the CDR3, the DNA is TGTGCCAGCAGCAAACCCGGGTCTGAGCAGTTCTTC. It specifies CASSKPGSEQFF.

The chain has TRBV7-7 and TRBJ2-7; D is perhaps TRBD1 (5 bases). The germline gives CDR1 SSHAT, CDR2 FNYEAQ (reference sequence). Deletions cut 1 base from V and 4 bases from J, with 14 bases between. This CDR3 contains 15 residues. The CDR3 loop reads CASSLGPGFEYEQYF. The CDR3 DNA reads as TGTGCCAGCAGCTTAGGTCCAGGGTTTGAGTACGAGCAGTACTTC. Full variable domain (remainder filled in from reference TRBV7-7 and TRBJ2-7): GAGVSQSPRYKVTKRGQDVTLRCDPISSHATLYWYQQALGQGPEFLTYFNYEAQPDKSGLPSDRFSAERPEGSISTLTIQRTEQRDSAMYRCASSLGPGFEYEQYFGPGTRLTVT.

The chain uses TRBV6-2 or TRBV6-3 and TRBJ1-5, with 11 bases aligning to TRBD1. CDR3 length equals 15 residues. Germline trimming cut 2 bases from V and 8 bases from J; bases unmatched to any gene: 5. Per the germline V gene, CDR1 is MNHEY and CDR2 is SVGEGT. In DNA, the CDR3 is TGTGCCAGCAGTTACCGGACAGGGGGCGGAGAGCCCCAGCATTTT. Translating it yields CASSYRTGGGEPQHF.

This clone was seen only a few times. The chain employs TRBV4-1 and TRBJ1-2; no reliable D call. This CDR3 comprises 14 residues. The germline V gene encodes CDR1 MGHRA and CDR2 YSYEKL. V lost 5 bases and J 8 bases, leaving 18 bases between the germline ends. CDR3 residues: CASSADTSGRGYTF. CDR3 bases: TGCGCCAGCAGCGCAGACACCAGCGGAAGGGGCTACACCTTC.

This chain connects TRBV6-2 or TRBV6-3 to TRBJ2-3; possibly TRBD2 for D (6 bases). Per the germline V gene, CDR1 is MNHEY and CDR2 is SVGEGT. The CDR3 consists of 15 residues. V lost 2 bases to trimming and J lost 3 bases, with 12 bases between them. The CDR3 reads CASSYPPGRTDTQYF. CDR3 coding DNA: TGTGCCAGCAGTTACCCCCCAGGGAGGACAGATACGCAGTATTTT.

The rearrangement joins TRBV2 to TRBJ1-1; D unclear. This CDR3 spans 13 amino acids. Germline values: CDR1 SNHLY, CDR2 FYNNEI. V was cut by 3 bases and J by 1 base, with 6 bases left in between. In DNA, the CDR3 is TGTGCCAGCAGTGACGAGGGGAACACTGAAGCTTTCTTT. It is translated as CASSDEGNTEAFF.

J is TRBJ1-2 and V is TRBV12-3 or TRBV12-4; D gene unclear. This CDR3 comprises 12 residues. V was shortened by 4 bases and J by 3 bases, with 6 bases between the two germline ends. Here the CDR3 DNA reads TGTGCCAGCAGTTCCCCCCACTATGGCTACACCTTC. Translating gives CASSSPHYGYTF.

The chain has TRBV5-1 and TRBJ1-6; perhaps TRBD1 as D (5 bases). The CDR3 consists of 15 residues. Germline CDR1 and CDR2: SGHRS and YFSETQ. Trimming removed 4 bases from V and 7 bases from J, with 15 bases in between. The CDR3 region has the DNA TGCGCCAGCAGCATGGGACTAAAAGAGAATTCACCCCTCCACTTT. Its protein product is CASSMGLKENSPLHF.